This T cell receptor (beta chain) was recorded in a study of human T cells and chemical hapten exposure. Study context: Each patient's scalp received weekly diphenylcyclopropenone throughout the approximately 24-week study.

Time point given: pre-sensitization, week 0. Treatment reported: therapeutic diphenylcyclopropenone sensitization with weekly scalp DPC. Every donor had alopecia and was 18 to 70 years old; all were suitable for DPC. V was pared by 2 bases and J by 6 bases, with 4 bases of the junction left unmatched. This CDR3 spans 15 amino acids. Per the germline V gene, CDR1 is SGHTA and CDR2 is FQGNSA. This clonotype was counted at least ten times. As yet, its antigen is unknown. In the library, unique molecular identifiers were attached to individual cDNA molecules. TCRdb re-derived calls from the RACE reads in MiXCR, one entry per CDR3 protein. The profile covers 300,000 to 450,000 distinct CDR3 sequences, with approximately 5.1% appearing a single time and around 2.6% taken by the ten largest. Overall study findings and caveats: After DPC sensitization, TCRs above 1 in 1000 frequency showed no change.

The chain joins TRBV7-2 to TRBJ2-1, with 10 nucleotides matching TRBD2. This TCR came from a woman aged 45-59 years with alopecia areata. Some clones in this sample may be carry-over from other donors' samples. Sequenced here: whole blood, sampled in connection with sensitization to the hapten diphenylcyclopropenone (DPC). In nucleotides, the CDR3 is TGTGCCAGCAGCTTAACTAGCGGGGTGAGCAATGAGCAGTTCTTC. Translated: CASSLTSGVSNEQFF.